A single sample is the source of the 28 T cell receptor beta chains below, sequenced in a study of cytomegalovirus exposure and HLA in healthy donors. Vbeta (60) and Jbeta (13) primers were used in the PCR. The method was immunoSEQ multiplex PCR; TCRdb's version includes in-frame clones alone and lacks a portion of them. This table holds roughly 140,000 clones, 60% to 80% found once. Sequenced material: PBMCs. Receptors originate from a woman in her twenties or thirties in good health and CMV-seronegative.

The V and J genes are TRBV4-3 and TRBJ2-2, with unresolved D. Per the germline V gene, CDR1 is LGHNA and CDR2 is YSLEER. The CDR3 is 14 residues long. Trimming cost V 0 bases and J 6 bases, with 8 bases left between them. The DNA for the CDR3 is TGCGCCAGCAGCCAAGATGGCCGGGCCGGGGAGCTGTTTTTT. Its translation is CASSQDGRAGELFF.

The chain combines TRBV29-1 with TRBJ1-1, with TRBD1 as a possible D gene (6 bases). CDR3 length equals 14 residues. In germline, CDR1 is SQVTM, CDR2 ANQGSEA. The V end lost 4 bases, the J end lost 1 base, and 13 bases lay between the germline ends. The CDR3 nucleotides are TGCAGCGTTGGATACAGGGAGAAGAACACTGAAGCTTTCTTT. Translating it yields CSVGYREKNTEAFF.

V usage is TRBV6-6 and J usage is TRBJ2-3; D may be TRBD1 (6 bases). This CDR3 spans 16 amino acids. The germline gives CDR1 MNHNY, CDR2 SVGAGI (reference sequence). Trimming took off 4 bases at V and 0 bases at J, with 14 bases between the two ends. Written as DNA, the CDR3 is TGTGCCAGCAGTTTTAGGGACATTTTTAGCACAGATACGCAGTATTTT. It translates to CASSFRDIFSTDTQYF.

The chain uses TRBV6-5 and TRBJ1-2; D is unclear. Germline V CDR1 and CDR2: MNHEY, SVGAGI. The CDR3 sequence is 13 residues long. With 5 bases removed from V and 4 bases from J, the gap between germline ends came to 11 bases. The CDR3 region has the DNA TGTGCCAGCAGTGAAATCCCAGTCTATGGCTACACCTTC. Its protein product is CASSEIPVYGYTF.

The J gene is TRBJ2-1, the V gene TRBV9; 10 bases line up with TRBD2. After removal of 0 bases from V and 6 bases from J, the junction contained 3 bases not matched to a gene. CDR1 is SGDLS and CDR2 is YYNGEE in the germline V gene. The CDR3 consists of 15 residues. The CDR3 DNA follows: TGTGCCAGCAGCGTAGAACTAGCGGGGCCCAATGAGCAGTTCTTC. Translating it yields CASSVELAGPNEQFF.

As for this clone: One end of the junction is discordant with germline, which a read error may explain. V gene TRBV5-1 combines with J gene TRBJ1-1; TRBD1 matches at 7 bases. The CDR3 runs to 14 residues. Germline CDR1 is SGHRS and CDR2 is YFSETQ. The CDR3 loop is CVSSPGQVYTEAFF. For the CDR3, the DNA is TGCGTCAGCAGCCCAGGACAGGTATACACTGAAGCTTTCTTT.

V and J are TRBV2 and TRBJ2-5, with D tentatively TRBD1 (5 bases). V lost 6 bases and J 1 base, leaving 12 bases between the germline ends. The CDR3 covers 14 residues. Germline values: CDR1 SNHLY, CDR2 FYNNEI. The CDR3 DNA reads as TGTGCCAGCAGCCCCGGACACCTCCAAGAGACCCAGTACTTC. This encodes CASSPGHLQETQYF. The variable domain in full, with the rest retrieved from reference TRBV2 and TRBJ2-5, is EPEVTQTPSHQVTQMGQEVILRCVPISNHLYFYWYRQILGQKVEFLVSFYNNEISEKSEIFDDQFSVERPDGSNFTLKIRSTKLEDSAMYFCASSPGHLQETQYFGPGTRLLVL.

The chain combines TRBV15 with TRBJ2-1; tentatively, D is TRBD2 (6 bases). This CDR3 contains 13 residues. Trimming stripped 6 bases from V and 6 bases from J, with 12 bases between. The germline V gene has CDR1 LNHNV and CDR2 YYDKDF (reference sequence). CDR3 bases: TGTGCCACCAGTGGGGGGACTCTCAATGAGCAGTTCTTC. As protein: CATSGGTLNEQFF.

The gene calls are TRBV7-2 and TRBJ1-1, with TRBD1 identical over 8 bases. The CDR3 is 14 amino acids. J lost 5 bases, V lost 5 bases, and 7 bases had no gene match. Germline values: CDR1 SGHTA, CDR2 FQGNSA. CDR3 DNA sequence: TGTGCCAGCAGCCCCGGACAGGGATGGACTGAAGCTTTCTTT. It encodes CASSPGQGWTEAFF.

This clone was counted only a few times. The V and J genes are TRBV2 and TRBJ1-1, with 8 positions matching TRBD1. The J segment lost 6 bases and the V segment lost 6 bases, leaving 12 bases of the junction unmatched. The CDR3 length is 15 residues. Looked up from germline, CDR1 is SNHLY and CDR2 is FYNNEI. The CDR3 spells CASRDRVSLGPEAFF. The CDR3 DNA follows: TGTGCCAGCAGGGACAGGGTATCTCTTGGCCCTGAAGCTTTCTTT.

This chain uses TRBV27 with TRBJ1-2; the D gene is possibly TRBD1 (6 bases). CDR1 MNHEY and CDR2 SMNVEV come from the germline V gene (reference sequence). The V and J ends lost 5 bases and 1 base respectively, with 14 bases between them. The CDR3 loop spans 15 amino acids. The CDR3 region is CASSPHLQGNYGYTF. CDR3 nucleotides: TGTGCCAGCAGTCCACACTTACAGGGTAACTATGGCTACACCTTC.

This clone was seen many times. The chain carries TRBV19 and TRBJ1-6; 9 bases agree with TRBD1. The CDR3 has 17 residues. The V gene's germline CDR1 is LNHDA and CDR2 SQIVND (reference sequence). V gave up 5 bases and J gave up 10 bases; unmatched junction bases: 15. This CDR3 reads CASSPQGQGIHHSPLHF. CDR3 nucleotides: TGTGCCAGTAGTCCTCAGGGACAGGGTATTCATCACTCACCCCTCCACTTT.

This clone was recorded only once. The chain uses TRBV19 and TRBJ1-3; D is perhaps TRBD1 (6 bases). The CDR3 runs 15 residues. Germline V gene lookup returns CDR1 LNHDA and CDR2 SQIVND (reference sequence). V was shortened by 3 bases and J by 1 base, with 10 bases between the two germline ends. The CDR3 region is CASSINRESGNTIYF. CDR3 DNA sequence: TGTGCCAGTAGTATCAACAGGGAATCTGGAAACACCATATATTTT.

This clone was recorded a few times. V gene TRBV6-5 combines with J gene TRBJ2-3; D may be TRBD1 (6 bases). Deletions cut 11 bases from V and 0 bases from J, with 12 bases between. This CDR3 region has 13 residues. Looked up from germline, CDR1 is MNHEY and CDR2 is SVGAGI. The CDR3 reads CAAGARSTDTQYF. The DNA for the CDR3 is TGTGCCGCAGGGGCCCGGAGCACAGATACGCAGTATTTT.

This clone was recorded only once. The CDR3 coding sequence is TGTGCCAGCAGCTCTGGACAGGGAGTGAGGAACATTCAGTACTTC. Translated: CASSSGQGVRNIQYF. The chain links TRBV7-9 to TRBJ2-4; 8 bases map to TRBD1. V shed 4 bases and J 7 bases; nucleotides not matched to a gene: 9. CDR3 length: 15 residues. Germline V gene lookup returns CDR1 SEHNR and CDR2 FQNEAQ (reference sequence).

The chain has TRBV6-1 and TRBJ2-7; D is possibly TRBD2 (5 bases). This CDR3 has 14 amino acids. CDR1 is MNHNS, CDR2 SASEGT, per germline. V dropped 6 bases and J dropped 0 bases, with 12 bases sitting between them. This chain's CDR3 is CASSRTGSSYEQYF. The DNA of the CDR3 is TGTGCCAGCAGCCGGACTGGGAGCTCCTACGAGCAGTACTTC.

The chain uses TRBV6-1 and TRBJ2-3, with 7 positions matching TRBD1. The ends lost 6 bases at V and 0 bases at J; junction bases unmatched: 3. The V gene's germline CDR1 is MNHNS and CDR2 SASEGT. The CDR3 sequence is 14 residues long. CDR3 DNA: TGTGCCAGCAGGGAACAGGGGAGCACAGATACGCAGTATTTT. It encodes CASREQGSTDTQYF.

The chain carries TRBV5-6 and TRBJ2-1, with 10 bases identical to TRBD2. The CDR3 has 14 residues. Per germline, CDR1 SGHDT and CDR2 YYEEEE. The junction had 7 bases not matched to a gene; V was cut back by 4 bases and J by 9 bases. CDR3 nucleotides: TGTGCCAGCAGCAGTCCGGGACTAGCGATTGAGCAGTTCTTC. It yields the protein CASSSPGLAIEQFF. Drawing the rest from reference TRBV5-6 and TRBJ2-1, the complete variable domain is DAGVTQSPTHLIKTRGQQVTLRCSPKSGHDTVSWYQQALGQGPQFIFQYYEEEERQRGNFPDRFSGHQFPNYSSELNVNALLLGDSALYLCASSSPGLAIEQFFGPGTRLTVL.

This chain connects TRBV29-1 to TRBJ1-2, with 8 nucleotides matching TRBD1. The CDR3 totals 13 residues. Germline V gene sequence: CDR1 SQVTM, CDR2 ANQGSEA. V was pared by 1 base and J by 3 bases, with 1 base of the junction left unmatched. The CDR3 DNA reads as TGCAGCGTTGAAGTGGACAGGGACTATGGCTACACCTTC. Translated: CSVEVDRDYGYTF.

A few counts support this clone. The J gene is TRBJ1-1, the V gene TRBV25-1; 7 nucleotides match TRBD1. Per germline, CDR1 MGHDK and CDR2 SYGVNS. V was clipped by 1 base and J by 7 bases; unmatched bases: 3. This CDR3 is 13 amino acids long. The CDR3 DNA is TGTGCCAGCAGTGAATTCAGGGACAGTGAAGCTTTCTTT. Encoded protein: CASSEFRDSEAFF.

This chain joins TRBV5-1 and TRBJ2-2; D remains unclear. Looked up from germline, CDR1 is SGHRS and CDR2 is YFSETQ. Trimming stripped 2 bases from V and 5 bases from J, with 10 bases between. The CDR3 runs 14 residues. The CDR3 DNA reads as TGCGCCAGCAGCTTCAAACCCAGGACCGGGGAGCTGTTTTTT. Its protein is CASSFKPRTGELFF.

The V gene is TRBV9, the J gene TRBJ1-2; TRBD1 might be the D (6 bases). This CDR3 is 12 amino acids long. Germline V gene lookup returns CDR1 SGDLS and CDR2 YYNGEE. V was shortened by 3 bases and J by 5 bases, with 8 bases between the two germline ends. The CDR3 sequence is CASSAGQYGYTF. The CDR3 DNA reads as TGTGCCAGCAGCGCCGGACAGTATGGCTACACCTTC. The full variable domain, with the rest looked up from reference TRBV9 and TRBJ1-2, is DSGVTQTPKHLITATGQRVTLRCSPRSGDLSVYWYQQSLDQGLQFLIQYYNGEERAKGNILERFSAQQFPDLHSELNLSSLELGDSALYFCASSAGQYGYTFGSGTRLTVV.

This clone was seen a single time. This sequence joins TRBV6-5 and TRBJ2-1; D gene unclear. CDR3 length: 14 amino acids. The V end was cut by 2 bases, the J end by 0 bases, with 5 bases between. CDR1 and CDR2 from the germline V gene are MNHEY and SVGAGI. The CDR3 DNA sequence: TGTGCCAGCAGTTACCAGAACTCCTACAATGAGCAGTTCTTC. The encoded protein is CASSYQNSYNEQFF.

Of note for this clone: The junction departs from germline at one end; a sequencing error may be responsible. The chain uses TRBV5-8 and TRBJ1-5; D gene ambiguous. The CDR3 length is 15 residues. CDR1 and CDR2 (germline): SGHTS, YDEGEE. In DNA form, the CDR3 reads TGTGCCAGCAGCTTGGGTCTATTTAGCGATCAGCCCCAGCATTTT. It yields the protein CASSLGLFSDQPQHF.

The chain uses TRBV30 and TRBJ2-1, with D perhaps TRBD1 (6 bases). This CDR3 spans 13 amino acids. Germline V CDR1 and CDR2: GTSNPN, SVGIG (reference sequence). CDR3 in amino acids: CAGTKSSYNEQFF. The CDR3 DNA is TGTGCTGGGACAAAAAGCTCCTACAATGAGCAGTTCTTC.

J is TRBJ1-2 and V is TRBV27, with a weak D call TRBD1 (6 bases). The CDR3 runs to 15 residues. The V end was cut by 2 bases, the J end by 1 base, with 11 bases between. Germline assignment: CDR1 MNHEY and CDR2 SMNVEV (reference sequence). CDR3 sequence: CASSLQGQFNYGYTF. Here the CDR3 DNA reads TGTGCCAGCAGTTTACAGGGACAATTTAACTATGGCTACACCTTC.

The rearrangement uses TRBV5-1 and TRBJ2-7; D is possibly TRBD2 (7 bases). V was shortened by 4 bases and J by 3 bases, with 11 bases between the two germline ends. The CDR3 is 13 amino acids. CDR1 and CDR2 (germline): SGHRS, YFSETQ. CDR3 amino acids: CASSLGGGYEQYF. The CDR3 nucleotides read TGCGCCAGCAGCCTAGGGGGGGGCTACGAGCAGTACTTC.

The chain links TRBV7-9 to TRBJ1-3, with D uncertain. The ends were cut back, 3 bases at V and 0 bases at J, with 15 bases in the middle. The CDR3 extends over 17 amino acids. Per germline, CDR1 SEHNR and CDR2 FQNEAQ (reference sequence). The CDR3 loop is CASSLFPRRSSGNTIYF. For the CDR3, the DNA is TGTGCCAGCAGCTTGTTCCCGCGGAGATCCTCTGGAAACACCATATATTTT.